One and the same sample provided the 3 T cell receptor beta chains below, sequenced in a study of cytomegalovirus exposure and HLA in healthy donors. The PCR was carried out with 60 Vbeta primers and 13 Jbeta primers. Assay used: immunoSEQ multiplex PCR; TCRdb lists only in-frame clones, some missing. The table lists over 100,000 clones, about 80% of them singletons. Material for sequencing was PBMCs. The source is a female donor in good health and CMV-seronegative.

This chain links TRBV10-1 with TRBJ2-7, with D possibly TRBD2 on 5 matching bases. The CDR3 is 12 amino acids. CDR1 and CDR2 from the germline V gene are WNHNN and SYGVQD (reference sequence). The V end lost 7 bases, the J end lost 6 bases, and 13 bases lay between the germline ends. CDR3 coding DNA: TGCGCCAGCAACCCGCGGGCGTTCGAGCAGTACTTC. This codes for CASNPRAFEQYF.

This clone was seen only a few times. V usage is TRBV7-9 and J usage is TRBJ2-1; a weak D match, TRBD2 (6 bases). The V and J ends lost 1 base and 4 bases respectively, with 14 bases between them. The CDR3 consists of 16 residues. Germline CDR1 is SEHNR and CDR2 is FQNEAQ (reference sequence). The CDR3 nucleotides read TGTGCCAGCAGCTTAGAGGGCAGGGCGGGGTACAATGAGCAGTTCTTC. It yields the protein CASSLEGRAGYNEQFF.

This clone showed up just once. The rearrangement joins TRBV6-1 to TRBJ2-7; TRBD1 is a possible D gene (5 bases). Trimming shortened V by 4 bases and J by 0 bases, and 16 bases separated the two germline ends. Germline assignment: CDR1 MNHNS and CDR2 SASEGT. This CDR3 comprises 16 residues. CDR3 in DNA: TGTGCCAGCAGTGGAGACAGCATCAACCTCTCCTACGAGCAGTACTTC. It specifies CASSGDSINLSYEQYF.